This TCR beta chain was identified during a study of blood T cell repertoires in COVID-19. Background on the study: The cDNA or gDNA used as material had been derived from T cells, B-cell-depleted T cells, or PBMCs.

This CDR3 has 16 residues. The germline V gene has CDR1 LGHDT and CDR2 YNNKEL (reference sequence). After removal of 5 bases from V and 4 bases from J, the junction contained 8 bases not matched to a gene. Here immunoSEQ multiplex PCR was the method, and the copy in TCRdb shows in-frame clones only, minus some. The data contain 400,000 to 550,000 clones, more than 85% of them singletons. The sample comprised peripheral blood. This clonotype was sampled from a woman under 40 with acute or convalescent COVID-19. This chain links TRBV3-1 (or the pseudogene TRBV3-2) with TRBJ2-6; 7 nucleotides agree with TRBD2. The CDR3 DNA follows: TGTGCCAGCAGCTCATTGCTCGGGAGGGGGGCCAACGTCCTGACTTTC. Its translation is CASSSLLGRGANVLTF.